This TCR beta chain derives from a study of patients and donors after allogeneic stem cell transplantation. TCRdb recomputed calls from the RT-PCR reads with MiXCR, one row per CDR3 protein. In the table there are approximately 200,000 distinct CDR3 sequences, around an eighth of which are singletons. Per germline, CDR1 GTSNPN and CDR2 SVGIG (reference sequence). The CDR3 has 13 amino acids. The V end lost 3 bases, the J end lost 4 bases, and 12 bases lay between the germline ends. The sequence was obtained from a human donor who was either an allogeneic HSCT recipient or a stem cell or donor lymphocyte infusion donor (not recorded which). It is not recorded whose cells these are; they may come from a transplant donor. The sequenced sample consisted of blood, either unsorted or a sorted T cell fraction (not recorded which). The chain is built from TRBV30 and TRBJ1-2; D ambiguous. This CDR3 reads CAWRVGSPYGYTF. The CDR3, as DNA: TGTGCCTGGAGGGTCGGGAGTCCCTATGGCTACACCTTC.